The T cell receptor beta chain under discussion was sequenced for a study of blood T cell repertoires in COVID-19. In the study overall: COVID-19 samples from acute and convalescent phases originated in the United States, Italy and Spain. The analysed material was cDNA or gDNA that came from T cells, B-cell-depleted T cells, or PBMCs.

There are a few counts of this clone. In the original analysis: From reference gene primer amplification, estimates of nucleated cell counts were derived. Assay: immunoSEQ multiplex PCR; the TCRdb copy retains only in-frame clones and omits some. V and J calls and clone size are given by that table; D and trimming were obtained from the DNA. The table has approximately 160,000 clones, about 81% seen once. The CDR3 runs to 13 residues. Losses at the gene ends were 9 bases for V and 6 bases for J; bases not matched to a gene: 9. Germline CDR1 reads KGHDR; CDR2 reads SFDVKD. The chain couples TRBV24-1 to TRBJ1-2; 7 bases line up with TRBD1. The specimen sequenced was peripheral blood. This receptor was identified in a woman of 80 years or more with acute or convalescent COVID-19. CDR3 nucleotides: TGTGCCACCTATACTAGACAGGGAAATGGCTACACCTTC. It encodes CATYTRQGNGYTF.